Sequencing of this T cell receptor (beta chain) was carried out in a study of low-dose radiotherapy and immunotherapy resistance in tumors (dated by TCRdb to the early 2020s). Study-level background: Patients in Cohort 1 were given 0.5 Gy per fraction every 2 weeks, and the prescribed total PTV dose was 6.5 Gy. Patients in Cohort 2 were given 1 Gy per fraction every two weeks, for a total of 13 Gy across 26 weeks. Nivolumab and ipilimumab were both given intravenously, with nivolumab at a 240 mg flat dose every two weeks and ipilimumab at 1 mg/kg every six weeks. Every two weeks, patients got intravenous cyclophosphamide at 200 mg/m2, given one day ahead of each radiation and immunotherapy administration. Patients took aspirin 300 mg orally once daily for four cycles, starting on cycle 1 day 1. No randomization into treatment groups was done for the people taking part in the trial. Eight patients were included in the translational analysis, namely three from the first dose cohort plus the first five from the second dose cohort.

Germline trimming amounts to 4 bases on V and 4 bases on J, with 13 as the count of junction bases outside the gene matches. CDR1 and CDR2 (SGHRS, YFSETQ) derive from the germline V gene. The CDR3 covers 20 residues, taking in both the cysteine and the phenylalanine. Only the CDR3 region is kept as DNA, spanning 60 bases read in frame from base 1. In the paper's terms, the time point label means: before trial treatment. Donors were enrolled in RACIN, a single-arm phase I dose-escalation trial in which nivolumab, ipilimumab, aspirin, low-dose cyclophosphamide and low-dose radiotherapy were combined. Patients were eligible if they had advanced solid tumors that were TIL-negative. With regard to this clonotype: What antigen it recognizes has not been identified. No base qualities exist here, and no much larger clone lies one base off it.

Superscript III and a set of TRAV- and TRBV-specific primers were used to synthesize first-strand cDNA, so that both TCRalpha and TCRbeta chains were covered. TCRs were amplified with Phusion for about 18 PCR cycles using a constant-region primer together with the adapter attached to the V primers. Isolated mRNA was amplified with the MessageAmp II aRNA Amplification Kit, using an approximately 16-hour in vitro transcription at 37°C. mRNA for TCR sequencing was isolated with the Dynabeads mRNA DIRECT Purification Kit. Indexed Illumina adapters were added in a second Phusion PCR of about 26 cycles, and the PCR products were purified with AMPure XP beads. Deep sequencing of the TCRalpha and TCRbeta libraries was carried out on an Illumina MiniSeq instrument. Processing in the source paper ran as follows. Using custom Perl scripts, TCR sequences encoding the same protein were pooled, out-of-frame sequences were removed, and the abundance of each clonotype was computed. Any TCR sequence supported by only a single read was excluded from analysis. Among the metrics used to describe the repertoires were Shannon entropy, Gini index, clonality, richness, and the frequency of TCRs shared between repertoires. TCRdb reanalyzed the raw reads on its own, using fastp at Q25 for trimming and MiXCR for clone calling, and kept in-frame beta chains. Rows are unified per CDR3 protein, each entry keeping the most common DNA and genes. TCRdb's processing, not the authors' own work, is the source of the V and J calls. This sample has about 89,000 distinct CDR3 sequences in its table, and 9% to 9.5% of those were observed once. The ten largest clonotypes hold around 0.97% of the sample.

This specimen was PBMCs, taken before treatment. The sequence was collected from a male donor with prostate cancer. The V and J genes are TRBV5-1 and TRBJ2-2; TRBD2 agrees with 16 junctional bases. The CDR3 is CASSQGTSGRAQAVTGELFF. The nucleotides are TGCGCCAGCAGCCAAGGGACTAGCGGGAGGGCCCAGGCTGTCACCGGGGAGCTGTTTTTT.